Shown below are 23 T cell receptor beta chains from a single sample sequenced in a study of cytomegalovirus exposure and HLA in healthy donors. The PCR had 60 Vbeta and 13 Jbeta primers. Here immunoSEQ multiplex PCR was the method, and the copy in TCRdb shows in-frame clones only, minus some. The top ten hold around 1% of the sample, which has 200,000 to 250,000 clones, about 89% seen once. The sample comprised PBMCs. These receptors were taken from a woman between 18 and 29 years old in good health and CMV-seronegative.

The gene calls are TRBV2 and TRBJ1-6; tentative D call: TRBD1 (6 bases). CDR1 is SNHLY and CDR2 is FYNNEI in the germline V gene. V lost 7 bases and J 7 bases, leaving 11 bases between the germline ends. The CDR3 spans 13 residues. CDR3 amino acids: CASIITGNSPLHF. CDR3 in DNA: TGTGCCAGCATAATCACAGGGAATTCACCCCTCCACTTT. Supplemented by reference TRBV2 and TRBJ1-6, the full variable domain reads EPEVTQTPSHQVTQMGQEVILRCVPISNHLYFYWYRQILGQKVEFLVSFYNNEISEKSEIFDDQFSVERPDGSNFTLKIRSTKLEDSAMYFCASIITGNSPLHFGNGTRLTVT.

CDR3 DNA: TGTGCCAGCAGTTACGGGCGGGGGGCCCTTAATGAGCAGTTCTTC. Translation gives CASSYGRGALNEQFF. V is TRBV6-5 and J is TRBJ2-1; 8 bases are shared with TRBD2. J gave up 7 bases and V 2 bases, and 7 bases lay outside the gene matches. The CDR3 contains 15 residues. The V gene's germline CDR1 is MNHEY and CDR2 SVGAGI.

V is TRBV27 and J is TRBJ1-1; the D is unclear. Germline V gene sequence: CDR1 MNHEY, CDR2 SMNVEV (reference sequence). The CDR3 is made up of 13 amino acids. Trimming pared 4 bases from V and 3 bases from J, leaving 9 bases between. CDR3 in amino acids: CASSYRGDTEAFF. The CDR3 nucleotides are TGTGCCAGCAGTTACCGGGGTGACACTGAAGCTTTCTTT.

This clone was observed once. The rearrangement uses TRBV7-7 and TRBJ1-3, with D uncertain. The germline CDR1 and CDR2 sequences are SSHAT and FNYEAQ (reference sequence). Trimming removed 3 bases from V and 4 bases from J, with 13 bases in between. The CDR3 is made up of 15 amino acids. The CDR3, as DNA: TGTGCCAGCAGCTTTGCCGCAGGTTCAGGAAACACCATATATTTT. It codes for CASSFAAGSGNTIYF.

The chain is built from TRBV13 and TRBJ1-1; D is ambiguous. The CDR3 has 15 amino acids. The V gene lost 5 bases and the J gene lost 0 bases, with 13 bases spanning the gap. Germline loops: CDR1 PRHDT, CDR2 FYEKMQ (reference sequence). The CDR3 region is CASSTRVAVNTEAFF. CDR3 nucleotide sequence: TGTGCCAGCAGCACACGAGTAGCGGTGAACACTGAAGCTTTCTTT.

CDR3 loop: CASSPLRDSYEQYF. The CDR3 DNA is TGTGCCAGCAGTCCCCTCCGGGACTCCTACGAGCAGTACTTC. V is TRBV27 and J is TRBJ2-7, with D possibly TRBD2 on 5 matching bases. In germline, CDR1 is MNHEY, CDR2 SMNVEV (reference sequence). This CDR3 spans 14 amino acids. V was trimmed by 5 bases and J by 0 bases, leaving 11 bases between them.

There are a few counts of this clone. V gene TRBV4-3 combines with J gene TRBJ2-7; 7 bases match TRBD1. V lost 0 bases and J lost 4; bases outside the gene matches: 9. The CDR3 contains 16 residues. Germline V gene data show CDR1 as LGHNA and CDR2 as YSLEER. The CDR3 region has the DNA TGCGCCAGCAGCCAAGATAGGCGGACAGGATATTACGAGCAGTACTTC. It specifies CASSQDRRTGYYEQYF.

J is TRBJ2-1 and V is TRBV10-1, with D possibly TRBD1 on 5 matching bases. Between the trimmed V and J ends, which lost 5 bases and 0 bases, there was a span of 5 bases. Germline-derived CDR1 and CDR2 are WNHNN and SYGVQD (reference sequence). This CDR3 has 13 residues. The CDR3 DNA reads TGCGCCAGCAGTCAGGGCTCCTACAATGAGCAGTTCTTC. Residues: CASSQGSYNEQFF.

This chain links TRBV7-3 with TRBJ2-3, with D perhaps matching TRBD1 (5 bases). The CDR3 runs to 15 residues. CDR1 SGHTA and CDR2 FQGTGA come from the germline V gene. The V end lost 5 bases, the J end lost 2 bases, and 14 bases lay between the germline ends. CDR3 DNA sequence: TGTGCCAGCAGCCATGGCAGGGAATCCACAGATACGCAGTATTTT. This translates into CASSHGRESTDTQYF.

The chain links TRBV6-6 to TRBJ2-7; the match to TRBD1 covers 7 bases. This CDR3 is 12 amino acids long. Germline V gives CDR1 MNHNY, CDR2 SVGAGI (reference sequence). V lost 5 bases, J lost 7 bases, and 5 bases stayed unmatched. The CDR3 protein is CASSPTGKEQYF. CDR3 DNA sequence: TGTGCCAGCAGTCCGACAGGGAAGGAGCAGTACTTC.

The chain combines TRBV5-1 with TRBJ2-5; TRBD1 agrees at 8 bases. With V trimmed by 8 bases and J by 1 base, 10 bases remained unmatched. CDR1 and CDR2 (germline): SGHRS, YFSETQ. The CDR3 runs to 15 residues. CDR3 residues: CASSENTGGQETQYF. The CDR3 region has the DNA TGCGCCAGTTCCGAAAATACAGGGGGCCAAGAGACCCAGTACTTC.

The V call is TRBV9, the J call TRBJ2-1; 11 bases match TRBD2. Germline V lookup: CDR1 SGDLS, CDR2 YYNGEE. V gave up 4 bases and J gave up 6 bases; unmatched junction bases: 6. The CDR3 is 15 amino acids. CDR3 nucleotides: TGTGCCAGCAGCCGGACCGGGACTAGCGGCAATGAGCAGTTCTTC. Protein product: CASSRTGTSGNEQFF.

The CDR3 here is CASSQDSGLAAYEQYF. CDR3 bases: TGTGCCAGCAGCCAAGATTCTGGGCTAGCGGCCTACGAGCAGTACTTC. The chain has TRBV14 and TRBJ2-7; 7 nucleotides line up with TRBD2. V shed 0 bases, J shed 2 bases, and the junction held 7 bases outside the gene matches. Per germline, CDR1 SGHDN and CDR2 FVKESK. The CDR3 has 16 amino acids.

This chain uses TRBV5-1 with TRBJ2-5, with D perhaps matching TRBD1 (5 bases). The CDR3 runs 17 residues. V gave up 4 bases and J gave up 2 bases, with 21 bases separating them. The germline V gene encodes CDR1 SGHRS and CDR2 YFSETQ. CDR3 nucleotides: TGCGCCAGCAGCACAGCAGGGTTGGGGATTGGGCAAGAGACCCAGTACTTC. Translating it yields CASSTAGLGIGQETQYF.

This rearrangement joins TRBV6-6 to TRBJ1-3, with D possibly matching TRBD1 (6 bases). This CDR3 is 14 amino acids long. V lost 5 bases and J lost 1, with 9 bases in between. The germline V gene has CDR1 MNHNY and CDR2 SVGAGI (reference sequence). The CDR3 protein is CASSHRESGNTIYF. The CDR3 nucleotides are TGTGCCAGCAGTCACAGGGAGTCTGGAAACACCATATATTTT.

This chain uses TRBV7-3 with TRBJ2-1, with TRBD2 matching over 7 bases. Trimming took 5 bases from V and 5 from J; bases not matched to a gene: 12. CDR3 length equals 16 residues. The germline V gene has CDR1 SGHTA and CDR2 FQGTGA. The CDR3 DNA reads TGTGCCAGCAGCCCCTGGACTAGTTCCGTCGACAATGAGCAGTTCTTC. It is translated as CASSPWTSSVDNEQFF.

The chain's CDR3 is CASNEGGYEQYF. The CDR3 coding sequence is TGCGCCAGCAATGAAGGCGGCTACGAGCAGTACTTC. This chain links TRBV10-1 with TRBJ2-7; no clear D gene. The CDR3 sequence is 12 residues long. V gave up 7 bases and J gave up 3 bases, with 10 bases separating them. CDR1 is WNHNN, CDR2 SYGVQD, per germline (reference sequence).

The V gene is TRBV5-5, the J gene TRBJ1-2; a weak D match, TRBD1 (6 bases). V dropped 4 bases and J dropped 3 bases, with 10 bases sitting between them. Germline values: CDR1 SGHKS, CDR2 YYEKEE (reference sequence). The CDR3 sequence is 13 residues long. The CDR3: CASSIGTYYGYTF. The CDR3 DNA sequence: TGTGCCAGCAGCATCGGGACATACTATGGCTACACCTTC.

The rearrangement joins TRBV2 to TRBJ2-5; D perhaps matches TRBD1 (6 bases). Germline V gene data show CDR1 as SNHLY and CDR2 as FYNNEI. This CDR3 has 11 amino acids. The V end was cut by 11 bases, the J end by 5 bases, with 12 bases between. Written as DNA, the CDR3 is TGTGCCGGGGGCGCGAGGGAGACCCAGTACTTC. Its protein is CAGGARETQYF.

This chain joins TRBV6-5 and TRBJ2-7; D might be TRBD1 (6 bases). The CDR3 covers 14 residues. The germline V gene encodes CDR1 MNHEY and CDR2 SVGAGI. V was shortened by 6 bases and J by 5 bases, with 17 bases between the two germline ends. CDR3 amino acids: CASRRWGPEDEQYF. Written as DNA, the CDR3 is TGTGCCAGCAGAAGGTGGGGGCCGGAGGACGAGCAGTACTTC.

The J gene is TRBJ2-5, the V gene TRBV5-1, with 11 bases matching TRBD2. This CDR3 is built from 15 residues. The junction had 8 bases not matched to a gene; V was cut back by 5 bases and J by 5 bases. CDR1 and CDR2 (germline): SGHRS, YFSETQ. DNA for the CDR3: TGCGCCAGCAGTCCTACTAGCGGGAGCCAGGAGACCCAGTACTTC. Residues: CASSPTSGSQETQYF.

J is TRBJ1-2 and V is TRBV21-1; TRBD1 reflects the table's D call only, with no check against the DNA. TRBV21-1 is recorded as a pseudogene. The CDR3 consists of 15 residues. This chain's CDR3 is CASSIQGATNYGYTF. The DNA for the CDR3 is TGTGCCAGCAGTATACAGGGGGCTACAAACTATGGCTACACCTTC.

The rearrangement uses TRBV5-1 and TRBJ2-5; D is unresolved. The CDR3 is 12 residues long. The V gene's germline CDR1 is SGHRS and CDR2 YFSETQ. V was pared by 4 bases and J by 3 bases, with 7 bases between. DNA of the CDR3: TGCGCCAGCAGCGTTAACAAAGAGACCCAGTACTTC. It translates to CASSVNKETQYF.